This TCR beta chain appears in the sequencing data of a study of CD8 T cells in Susac syndrome. With random hexamers, reverse transcription was performed on roughly 0.5 to 1 ug of RNA. TCRdb re-called the immunoSEQ multiplex PCR reads through MiXCR, storing one row per CDR3 protein. The sample has 100,000 to 150,000 distinct CDR3 sequences; just under 95% are singletons. Germline CDR1 LNHDA, CDR2 SQIVND (reference sequence). The CDR3 runs to 15 residues. V lost 3 bases to trimming and J lost 4 bases; unmatched junction nucleotides: 8. This TCR derives from a human donor in good health. The chain employs TRBV19 and TRBJ1-2, with 7 bases that match TRBD1. Input material: CD4+ T cells from PBMCs. CDR3 in amino acids: CASSMAGQLLYGYTF. CDR3 in DNA: TGTGCCAGTAGTATGGCGGGACAGCTACTCTATGGCTACACCTTC.